This is a list of T cell receptor beta chains from one sample in a study of T-cell reconstitution after alpha-beta-depleted transplantation in children. MiXCR, run by TCRdb on the PCR reads, gives a single entry per CDR3 protein. The profile shows 200,000 to 250,000 distinct CDR3 sequences, approximately 11% of them singletons. The sample was PBMCs, taken before TCRalphabeta/CD19-depleted stem cell transplant. Receptors were obtained from a child in the first two years of life with acute myeloid leukemia, due to receive a stem cell transplant. The CDR3 runs from the conserved cysteine through the conserved F or W. The order of the fields is J gene, D gene, clone size, V gene, CDR3 protein, CDR3 DNA. The D gene is left open where the match is weak. Clone size is not always given. Where it is, it says once, few, many or a class for expanded clones.

TRBJ1-1 | TRBD1 | many | TRBV20-1 | CSARTGTEAFF | TGCAGTGCAAGGACAGGGACTGAAGCTTTCTTT
TRBJ2-7 | . | many | TRBV7-9 | CASSLAPGEQYF | TGTGCCAGCAGCTTAGCTCCCGGGGAGCAGTACTTC
TRBJ2-2 | TRBD2 | few | TRBV12-5 | CASGLLAGAGELFF | TGTGCTAGTGGTTTGCTAGCGGGAGCCGGGGAGCTGTTTTTT
TRBJ2-1 | . | . | TRBV5-1 | CASSLILSYNEQFF | TGCGCCAGCAGCTTGATTTTGAGTTACAATGAGCAGTTCTTC
TRBJ2-7 | . | few | TRBV28 | CASSFGGAGPEQYF | TGTGCCAGCAGTTTTGGCGGCGCAGGGCCCGAGCAGTACTTC
TRBJ1-6 | . | many | TRBV28 | CASRPGDGDNSPLHF | TGTGCCAGCAGACCGGGGGATGGAGATAATTCACCCCTCCACTTT
TRBJ1-2 | . | many | TRBV15 | CATSRAGYGYTF | TGTGCCACCAGCAGAGCAGGCTATGGCTACACCTTC
TRBJ2-1 | . | many | TRBV24-1 | CATSDFRGAGYNEQFF | TGTGCCACCAGTGATTTCAGGGGGGCCGGCTACAATGAGCAGTTCTTC
TRBJ1-4 | . | many | TRBV3-1 | CASSQAQGKLFF | TGTGCCAGCAGCCAAGCTCAAGGAAAACTGTTTTTT
TRBJ2-3 | . | many | TRBV7-8 | CASSLSLDTQYF | TGTGCCAGCAGCTTATCGTTAGATACGCAGTATTTT
TRBJ1-5 | . | many | TRBV7-8 | CASSFAFNQPQHF | TGTGCCAGCAGCTTTGCGTTCAATCAGCCCCAGCATTTT
TRBJ1-6 | . | many | TRBV5-1 | CASSLDRSYNSPLHF | TGCGCCAGCAGCTTGGATCGGTCCTATAATTCACCCCTCCACTTT
TRBJ2-1 | . | many | TRBV5-6 | CASSLQGGNEQFF | TGTGCCAGCAGCCTCCAGGGGGGGAATGAGCAGTTCTTC
TRBJ1-5 | . | many | TRBV5-1 | CASSLGTDSNQPQHF | TGCGCCAGCAGCTTGGGGACAGATAGCAATCAGCCCCAGCATTTT
TRBJ2-7 | . | many | TRBV29-1 | CSVVQPYEQYF | TGCAGCGTTGTTCAGCCCTACGAGCAGTACTTC
TRBJ2-3 | . | many | TRBV10-3 | CAISDKRSTDTQYF | TGTGCCATCAGTGATAAGCGGTCCACAGATACGCAGTATTTT
TRBJ2-1 | . | few | TRBV7-9 | CASSQLGGSGNEQFF | TGTGCCAGCAGCCAACTTGGCGGGTCAGGAAATGAGCAGTTCTTC
TRBJ2-7 | TRBD2 | . | TRBV2 | CASNRLAGTSEQYF | TGTGCCAGCAACCGACTAGCGGGGACCTCCGAGCAGTACTTC
TRBJ2-2 | TRBD2 | many | TRBV24-1 | CATSETSGRDTGELFF | TGTGCCACCAGTGAGACTAGCGGGAGGGACACCGGGGAGCTGTTTTTT
TRBJ2-5 | TRBD2 | many | TRBV20-1 | CSTLAGGRKETQYF | TGCAGTACATTAGCGGGTGGACGAAAAGAGACCCAGTACTTC
TRBJ2-2 | . | many | TRBV19 | CASSATSTTGELFF | TGTGCCAGTAGTGCGACAAGTACGACCGGGGAGCTGTTTTTT
TRBJ1-1 | . | many | TRBV11-2 | CASSLNRNTEAFF | TGTGCCAGCAGCTTAAACCGGAACACTGAAGCTTTCTTT
TRBJ2-7 | . | . | TRBV5-5 | CASSSGLLYEQYF | TGTGCCAGCAGCTCCGGACTACTCTACGAGCAGTACTTC
TRBJ1-2 | TRBD1 | few | TRBV19 | CASSTRDSLFSYGYTF | TGTGCCAGTAGTACCCGGGACAGCCTATTTTCATATGGCTACACCTTC
TRBJ2-7 | TRBD2 | few | TRBV5-3 | CALPQGNLAGDPYEQYF | TGTGCCCTCCCGCAGGGGAACCTAGCGGGGGACCCCTACGAGCAGTACTTC